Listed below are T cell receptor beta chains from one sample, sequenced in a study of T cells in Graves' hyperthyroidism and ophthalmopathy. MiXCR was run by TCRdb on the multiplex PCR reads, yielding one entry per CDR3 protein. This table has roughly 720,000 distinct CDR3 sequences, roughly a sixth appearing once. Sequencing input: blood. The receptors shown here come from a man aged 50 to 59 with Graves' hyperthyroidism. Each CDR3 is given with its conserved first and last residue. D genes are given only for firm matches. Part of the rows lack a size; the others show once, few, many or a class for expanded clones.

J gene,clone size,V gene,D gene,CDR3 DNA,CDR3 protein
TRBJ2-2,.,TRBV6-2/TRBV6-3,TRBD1,TGTGCCAGCCGGGACAGGGTAGTCACCGGGGAGCTGTTTTTT,CASRDRVVTGELFF
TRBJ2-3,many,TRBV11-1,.,TGTGCCAGCAGCTTACTGAGCGGAGCCCTCACAGATACGCAGTATTTT,CASSLLSGALTDTQYF
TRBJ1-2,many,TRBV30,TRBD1,TGTGCCTGGAGTTCACAGGGGAACTATGGCTACACCTTC,CAWSSQGNYGYTF
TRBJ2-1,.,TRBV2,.,TGTGCCAGCCTTTACAGGGCCCTCAATGAGCAGTTCTTC,CASLYRALNEQFF
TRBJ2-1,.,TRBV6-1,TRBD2,TGTGCCAGCAGTCAGACTAGCCGGAATGAGCAGTTCTTC,CASSQTSRNEQFF
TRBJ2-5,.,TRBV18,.,TGTGCCAGCTCACCGCGAGGGAGCGATGAGACCCAGTACTTC,CASSPRGSDETQYF
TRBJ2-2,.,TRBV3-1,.,TGTGCCAGCAGCCTACGGGACCCCGGGACCGGGGAGCTGTTTTTT,CASSLRDPGTGELFF
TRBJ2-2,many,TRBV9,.,TGTGCCAGCAGCGTATCAGGGTCGAACACCGGGGAGCTGTTTTTT,CASSVSGSNTGELFF
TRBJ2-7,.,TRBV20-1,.,TGCAGTGCTAAGAGGGAGAGTCTCAACGAGCAGTACTTC,CSAKRESLNEQYF
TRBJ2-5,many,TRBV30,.,TGTGCCTGGAGTGTTGATGGGGAGACCCAGTACTTC,CAWSVDGETQYF
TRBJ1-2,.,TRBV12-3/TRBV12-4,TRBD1,TGTGCCAGCACCGAACTAGGGGGCTTAGCCTATGGCTACACCTTC,CASTELGGLAYGYTF
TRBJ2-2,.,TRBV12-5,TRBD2,TGTGCTAGTGGTTCCGGACTAGCGGGAGGGCGCGCCGGGGAGCTGTTTTTT,CASGSGLAGGRAGELFF
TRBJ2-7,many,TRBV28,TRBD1,TGTGCCAGCAGTACCCCGACAGGGTGGAGCTCCTACGAGCAGTACTTC,CASSTPTGWSSYEQYF
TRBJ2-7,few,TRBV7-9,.,TGTGCCAGCAGCTTAGCCCGTCGGGGATTCTACGAGCAGTACTTC,CASSLARRGFYEQYF
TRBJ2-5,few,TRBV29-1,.,TGCAGCGTTGCCCTAGATACACAAGAGACCCAGTACTTC,CSVALDTQETQYF